This is a list of T cell receptor beta chains from one sample in a study of shared clonotypes between healthy human individuals. Sequencing used immunoSEQ multiplex PCR; TCRdb keeps in-frame clones, though not all of them. This sample has hundreds of thousands of clones; around 74% occur once, and the top ten carry 1.5% to 2%. The material sequenced was memory CD4+ T cells sorted from blood. The receptors originated from a woman aged 30 to 39 in good health. CDR3s include the opening cysteine and the closing phenylalanine or tryptophan. A D gene is named only where the DNA matches it firmly. The size field is filled for only some rows; it gives once, few, many or a size class.

v_call,j_call,clone_size,d_call,cdr3_nt,cdr3_aa
TRBV29-1,TRBJ1-2,-,-,TGCAGCGTTGACCCGGGAGGACAGGGCTACACCTTC,CSVDPGGQGYTF
TRBV5-1,TRBJ2-1,once,TRBD2,TGCGCCAGCAGCTTCGGTAGCGGGAGTATGAGCAATGAGCAGTTCTTC,CASSFGSGSMSNEQFF
TRBV5-1,TRBJ2-1,-,-,TGCGCCAGCAGCCCGGACAGCGCACTCTACAATGAGCAGTTCTTC,CASSPDSALYNEQFF
TRBV6-1,TRBJ2-7,few,-,TGTGCCAGCAGTGGGACATCCTACGAGCAGTACTTC,CASSGTSYEQYF
TRBV28,TRBJ1-5,-,-,TGTGCCAGCATTTTAGGTTTGGGGGATGGTCAGCCCCAGCATTTT,CASILGLGDGQPQHF
TRBV18,TRBJ2-7,-,TRBD1,TGTGCCAGCTCAACCGGGACAGGGGGATTCTACGAGCAGTACTTC,CASSTGTGGFYEQYF
TRBV30,TRBJ2-3,-,TRBD2,TGTGCCTACAGCGCGAGCGGGAGGGCGGGAGATACGCAGTATTTT,CAYSASGRAGDTQYF
TRBV6-1,TRBJ1-1,-,-,TGTGCCAGCAGTGATCTGGGAGGTAGAACTGAAGCTTTCTTT,CASSDLGGRTEAFF
TRBV7-3,TRBJ2-1,-,TRBD2,TGTGCCAGCAGCTTATCCCCTACTAGCGGGAGGGCCGGTGAGCAGTTCTTC,CASSLSPTSGRAGEQFF
TRBV5-1,TRBJ2-2,-,-,TGCGCCAGCGGCCAGGGACGGGTGAACACCGGGGAGCTGTTTTTT,CASGQGRVNTGELFF
TRBV7-8,TRBJ2-5,many,TRBD2,TGTGCCAGCAGTCGCCTCGCGGGGGGGTTCTCCGGGGAGACCCAGTACTTC,CASSRLAGGFSGETQYF
TRBV18,TRBJ1-3,-,-,TGTGCCAGCTCACGAGAGGGGATCGCTGGAAACACCATATATTTT,CASSREGIAGNTIYF
TRBV28,TRBJ2-7,few,TRBD1,TGTGCCAGCGGATCACAGGGGTCGTCCTACGAGCAGTACTTC,CASGSQGSSYEQYF
TRBV30,TRBJ1-1,-,-,TGTGCCTGGACCAAGGGCTCTGAAGCTTTCTTT,CAWTKGSEAFF